This TCR beta chain comes out of a study of shared clonotypes between healthy human individuals. Study-level information: Per donor, three plates held CD4 naive cells, three held CD4 memory, two held CD8 naive and one held CD8 memory.

Looked up from germline, CDR1 is SGHRS and CDR2 is YFSETQ. The CDR3 length is 17 residues. After removal of 4 bases from V and 0 bases from J, the junction contained 4 bases not matched to a gene. The authors' processing: With immunoSEQ giving junction-only sequences and no quality scores, filtering differed. Clones were read by immunoSEQ multiplex PCR, and TCRdb kept only the in-frame ones, dropping some. Clone size and the V and J calls come from that table; the DNA yielded D and trimming. Of some 2,500,000 clones in the sample, about nine tenths were seen once. Sequencing was done on a sample of naive CD4+ T cells from PBMCs. Subset noted: CD45RA+ positively selected. The origin of this receptor is a young man in good health. Some clones in this sample may be carry-over from other donors' samples. The chain is built from TRBV5-1 and TRBJ2-7, with TRBD2 matching 16 bases. DNA of the CDR3: TGCGCCAGCAGCCTGGGACTAGCGGGAGGGGTCTCCTACGAGCAGTACTTC. As protein: CASSLGLAGGVSYEQYF.